One and the same sample provided the 10 T cell receptor beta chains below, sequenced in a study of T cells after somatic rescue of genetic block. Produced via immunoSEQ multiplex PCR; TCRdb's table is partial and in-frame only. The sample lists approximately 100,000 clones; about 87% were seen once. Material: peripheral blood mononuclear cells (PBMCs). Receptors originate from a woman aged 18-35 years.

The rearrangement joins TRBV7-9 to TRBJ2-1; TRBD1 might be the D (6 bases). Germline assignment: CDR1 SEHNR and CDR2 FQNEAQ (reference sequence). Trimming cost V 8 bases and J 7 bases, with 9 bases left between them. The CDR3 contains 11 residues. CDR3 sequence reads: CASLQGNEQFF. CDR3 sequence (DNA): TGTGCCAGCCTTCAGGGGAATGAGCAGTTCTTC.

Turning to this clone: At one end, the junction sequence differs from germline, possibly due to a read error. The V gene is TRBV6-5, the J gene TRBJ1-1; 7 bases line up with TRBD1. The V gene's germline CDR1 is MNHEY and CDR2 SVGAGI. This CDR3 has 14 amino acids. Here the CDR3 reads CASSSGDRNTEAFF. For the CDR3, the DNA is TGTGCCAGTAGTTCAGGGGACAGGAACACTGAAGCTTTCTTT.

This clone was observed a handful of times. The CDR3 protein is CACRPGTGRAFF. The CDR3 nucleotides read TGTGCCTGTCGCCCAGGGACAGGAAGAGCTTTCTTT. This sequence joins TRBV30 and TRBJ1-1, with 8 bases matching TRBD1. The trim removed 6 bases at V and 10 bases at J, leaving 10 bases unmatched. The CDR3 consists of 12 residues. CDR1 is GTSNPN and CDR2 is SVGIG in the germline V gene (reference sequence). Supplemented by reference TRBV30 and TRBJ1-1, the full variable domain reads SQTIHQWPATLVQPVGSPLSLECTVEGTSNPNLYWYRQAAGRGLQLLFYSVGIGQISSEVPQNLSASRPQDRQFILSSKKLLLSDSGFYLCACRPGTGRAFFGQGTRLTVV.

The gene calls are TRBV19 and TRBJ2-1; D gene uncertain. V dropped 3 bases and J dropped 2 bases, with 11 bases sitting between them. The CDR3 runs 15 residues. Germline assignment: CDR1 LNHDA and CDR2 SQIVND (reference sequence). In nucleotides, the CDR3 is TGTGCCAGTAGTATTCTGGTTAAACCCTACAATGAGCAGTTCTTC. This gives the protein CASSILVKPYNEQFF.

V gene TRBV28 combines with J gene TRBJ2-6; the match to TRBD2 covers 11 bases. The CDR3 totals 17 residues. The V gene end was trimmed by 3 bases and the J gene end by 4 bases; junction bases not matched to a gene: 5. Germline V gene sequence: CDR1 MDHEN, CDR2 SYDVKM. CDR3 sequence reads: CASSFVAGGPGANVLTF. CDR3 sequence (DNA): TGTGCCAGCAGTTTCGTAGCGGGAGGGCCCGGGGCCAACGTCCTGACTTTC.

The chain's CDR3 is CASRESSGNTIYF. CDR3 DNA: TGTGCCAGCAGGGAAAGCTCTGGAAACACCATATATTTT. V gene TRBV7-2 combines with J gene TRBJ1-3; D remains unclear. This CDR3 region has 13 residues. Looked up from germline, CDR1 is SGHTA and CDR2 is FQGNSA. Trimming stripped 6 bases from V and 0 bases from J, with 6 bases between.

The chain recombines TRBV7-2 with TRBJ1-1; D possibly corresponds to TRBD1 (5 bases). From germline, CDR1 is SGHTA and CDR2 FQGNSA. V lost 5 bases and J lost 3, with 13 bases in between. The CDR3 sequence is 14 residues long. This CDR3 is CASSLRDGYTEAFF. The DNA for the CDR3 is TGTGCCAGCAGCCTCCGGGACGGTTACACTGAAGCTTTCTTT.

This clone was counted once. The rearrangement uses TRBV10-1 and TRBJ1-1; 7 nucleotides match TRBD1. The CDR3 extends over 15 amino acids. CDR1 and CDR2 (germline): WNHNN, SYGVQD (reference sequence). J lost 3 bases, V lost 4 bases, and 8 bases had no gene match. CDR3 amino acids: CASSAFPGGDTEAFF. DNA for the CDR3: TGCGCCAGCAGTGCCTTTCCAGGGGGGGACACTGAAGCTTTCTTT.

The table lists this clone with a few counts. CDR3 sequence reads: CASGLLPNSNQPQHF. The CDR3 DNA is TGTGCTAGTGGCTTGCTTCCGAATAGCAATCAGCCCCAGCATTTT. The chain uses TRBV12-5 and TRBJ1-5, with D unclear. Trimming cost V 6 bases and J 0 bases, with 12 bases left between them. Looked up from germline, CDR1 is LGHNT and CDR2 is FRNRAP. This CDR3 has 15 residues.

The rearrangement uses TRBV15 and TRBJ2-2, with 7 bases matching TRBD2. Germline V gene data show CDR1 as LNHNV and CDR2 as YYDKDF (reference sequence). Unmatched junction bases numbered 8, after V lost 5 bases and J lost 2 bases. This CDR3 is built from 16 residues. CDR3 region: CATSRWGGRNTGELFF. The CDR3 DNA follows: TGTGCCACCAGCCGATGGGGCGGGAGAAACACCGGGGAGCTGTTTTTT.